This record looks at one T cell receptor beta chain sequence and its context. During active infection, Seattle patients enrolled and were then monitored through disease. The data derive from a study of blood T cell repertoires in COVID-19. Study background: Samples of COVID-19 (acute and convalescent) were obtained from the United States, Italy and Spain. T cells, B-cell-depleted T cells, or PBMCs supplied cDNA or gDNA.

Original analysis: Reference gene primer amplification gave estimated nucleated cell counts. Measured with immunoSEQ multiplex PCR; TCRdb has only the in-frame clones, and not every one. That table supplies the V and J calls and clone size; D and trimming were determined from the DNA. The data hold about 260,000 clones, with approximately 88% observed a single time. This CDR3 is built from 16 residues. Germline V lookup: CDR1 KGHSH, CDR2 LQKENI. V gave up 0 bases and J gave up 8 bases; unmatched junction bases: 3. This rearrangement joins TRBV18 to TRBJ2-1; 14 bases map to TRBD2. This sequence originates from a woman in her sixties or seventies with COVID-19, enrolled during active disease. The sequencing input was peripheral blood. CDR3 region: CASSPPRLAGGDEQFF. CDR3 nucleotides: TGTGCCAGCTCACCACCTCGACTAGCGGGAGGGGATGAGCAGTTCTTC.